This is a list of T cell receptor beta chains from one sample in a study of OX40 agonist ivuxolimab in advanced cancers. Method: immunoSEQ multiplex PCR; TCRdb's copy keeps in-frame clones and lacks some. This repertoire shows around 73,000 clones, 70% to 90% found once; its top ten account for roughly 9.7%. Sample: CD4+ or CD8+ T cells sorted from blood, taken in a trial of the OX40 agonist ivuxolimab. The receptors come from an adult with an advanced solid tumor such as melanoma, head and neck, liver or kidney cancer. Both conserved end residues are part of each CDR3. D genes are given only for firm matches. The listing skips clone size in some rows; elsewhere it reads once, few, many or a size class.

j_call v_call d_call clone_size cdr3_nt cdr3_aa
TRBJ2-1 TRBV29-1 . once TGCAGCGTTGCAGGGTGGTCCTACAATGAGCAGTTCTTC CSVAGWSYNEQFF
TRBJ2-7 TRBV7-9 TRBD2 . TGTGCCAGCAGCCCCTCTGGGACTAGCGGGGAGGCTTTCTCCTACGAGCAGTACTTC CASSPSGTSGEAFSYEQYF
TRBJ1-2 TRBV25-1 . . TGTGCCAGCAGTGAATTCAAGAACTATGGCTACACCTTC CASSEFKNYGYTF
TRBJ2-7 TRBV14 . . TGTGCCAGCAGCCATATATTCTACGAGCAGTACTTC CASSHIFYEQYF
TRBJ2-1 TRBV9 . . TGTGCCAGCAGCGTCCTAGAGACTGAGCAGTTCTTC CASSVLETEQFF
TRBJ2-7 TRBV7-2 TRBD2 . TGTGCCAGCAGCTGGGTTGGAGCGGGAGAGCAGTACTTC CASSWVGAGEQYF
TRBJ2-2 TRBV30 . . TGTGCCTGGAGTGTCGGGTTGGACACCGGGGAGCTGTTTTTT CAWSVGLDTGELFF
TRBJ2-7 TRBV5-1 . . TGCGCCAGCAGCTTGGAAGAAGCCTACGAGCAGTACTTC CASSLEEAYEQYF
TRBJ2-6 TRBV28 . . TGTGCCACCCTCCAACCCGGTGGGGCCAACGTCCTGACTTTC CATLQPGGANVLTF
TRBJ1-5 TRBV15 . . TGTGCCACCAGGGGGAGGGGATCTGGCCAGCCCCAGCATTTT CATRGRGSGQPQHF
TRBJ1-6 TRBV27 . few TGTGCCAGCAGTTTGTACTCTAATTCACCCCTCCACTTT CASSLYSNSPLHF
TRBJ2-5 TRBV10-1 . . TGCGCCAGCAGTGAGACAGAGCGCGAGACCCAGTACTTC CASSETERETQYF
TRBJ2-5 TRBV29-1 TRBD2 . TGCAGCGCCATCACTAGCGGGGCTCAAGAGACCCAGTACTTC CSAITSGAQETQYF
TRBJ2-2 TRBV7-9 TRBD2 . TGTGCCAGCAGCCACGGACTAGCGGGGGGGCCGAACACCGGGGAGCTGTTTTTT CASSHGLAGGPNTGELFF
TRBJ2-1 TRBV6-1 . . TGTGCCAGCACTTACAATGAGCAGTTCTTC CASTYNEQFF
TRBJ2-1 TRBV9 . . TGTGCCAGCAGCGTAAGCCTGATAAGCTCCTACAATGAGCAGTTCTTC CASSVSLISSYNEQFF
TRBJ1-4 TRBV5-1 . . TGCGCCAGCAGCTTGAGGGGGGTTGCAACTAATGAAAAACTGTTTTTT CASSLRGVATNEKLFF
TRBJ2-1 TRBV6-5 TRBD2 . TGTGCCAGCAGTAAACTAGCGGTAAGATACAATGAGCAGTTCTTC CASSKLAVRYNEQFF
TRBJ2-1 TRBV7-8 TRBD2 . TGTGCCAGCAGCTATAGCGGGGGGGCGTTCAATGAGCAGTTCTTC CASSYSGGAFNEQFF
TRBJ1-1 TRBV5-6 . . TGTGCCAGCAGCTTGGAGGGGGATTTCACTGAAGCTTTCTTT CASSLEGDFTEAFF
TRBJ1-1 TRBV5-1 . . TGCGCCAGCAGCTTGGAAGGTTCGTTTGAAGCTTTCTTT CASSLEGSFEAFF
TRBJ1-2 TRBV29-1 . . TGCAGCGTTGAAGGATTGGGGGGCGGTTACACCTTC CSVEGLGGGYTF
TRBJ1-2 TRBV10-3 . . TGTGCCATCAGTGAGTCGGGGTCCAATGGCTACACCTTC CAISESGSNGYTF
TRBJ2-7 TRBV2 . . TGTGCCACCCCCGGGGGGCTCGTCAACGAGCAGTACTTC CATPGGLVNEQYF
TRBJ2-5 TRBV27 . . TGTGCCAGCAGTTTATCGCGGCTAGAAGAGACCCAGTACTTC CASSLSRLEETQYF
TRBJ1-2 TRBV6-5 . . TGTGCCAGCGGGTTCCCTAACTATGGCTACACCTTC CASGFPNYGYTF
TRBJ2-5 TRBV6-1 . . TGTGCCAGCAGTGAAATCGGGGGCGCAGGGGAGACCCAGTACTTC CASSEIGGAGETQYF
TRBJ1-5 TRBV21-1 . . TGTGCCAGCAGCAATCGACCGGACAGGGGGAGTCAGCCCCAGCATTTT CASSNRPDRGSQPQHF
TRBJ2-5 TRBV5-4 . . TGTGCCAGCAGCCGGTGGGTAGGGGAAGAGACCCAGTACTTC CASSRWVGEETQYF
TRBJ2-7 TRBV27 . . TGTGCCAGCAGTTTATTCGCGGGGAACTACGAGCAGTACTTC CASSLFAGNYEQYF